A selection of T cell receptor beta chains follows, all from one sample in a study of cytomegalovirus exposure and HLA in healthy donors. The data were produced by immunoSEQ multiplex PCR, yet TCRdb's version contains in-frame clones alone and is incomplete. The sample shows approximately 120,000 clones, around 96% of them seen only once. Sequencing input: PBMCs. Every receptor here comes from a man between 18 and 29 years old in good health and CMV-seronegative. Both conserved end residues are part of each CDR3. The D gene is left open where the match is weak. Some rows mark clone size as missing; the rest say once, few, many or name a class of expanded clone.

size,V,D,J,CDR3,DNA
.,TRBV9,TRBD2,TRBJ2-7,CASSVASGAAQYF,TGTGCCAGCAGCGTGGCTAGCGGAGCAGCGCAGTACTTC
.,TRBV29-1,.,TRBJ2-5,CSVEGQQETQYF,TGCAGCGTTGAAGGACAGCAAGAGACCCAGTACTTC
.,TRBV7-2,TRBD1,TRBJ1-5,CASSFDATGRKPQHF,TGTGCCAGCAGCTTTGACGCGACAGGGAGGAAGCCCCAGCATTTT
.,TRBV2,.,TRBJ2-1,CASSEGGPGNEQFF,TGTGCCAGCAGTGAAGGGGGGCCGGGGAATGAGCAGTTCTTC
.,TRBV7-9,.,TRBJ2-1,CAILGGEKGEQFF,TGTGCCATCCTTGGCGGGGAAAAAGGTGAGCAGTTCTTC
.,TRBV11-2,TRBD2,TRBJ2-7,CASSPRLAGGPGRNYEQYF,TGTGCCAGCAGCCCTCGACTAGCGGGAGGACCCGGCAGAAACTACGAGCAGTACTTC
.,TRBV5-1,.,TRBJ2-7,CASSAVIGGESSYEQYF,TGCGCCAGCAGCGCCGTCATAGGAGGGGAGAGCTCCTACGAGCAGTACTTC
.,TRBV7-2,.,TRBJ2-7,CASSSATSSYEQYF,TGTGCCAGCAGCTCCGCGACTAGCTCCTACGAGCAGTACTTC
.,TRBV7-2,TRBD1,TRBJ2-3,CASSLVRPGGPRTDTQYF,TGTGCCAGCAGCTTAGTCCGCCCAGGGGGCCCCCGCACAGATACGCAGTATTTT
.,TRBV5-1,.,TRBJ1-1,CASSLVSDTEAFF,TGCGCCAGCAGCTTGGTGTCGGACACTGAAGCTTTCTTT
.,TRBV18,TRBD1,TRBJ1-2,CASSPWPGQGAQRTYGYTF,TGTGCCAGCTCACCATGGCCGGGACAGGGGGCTCAAAGGACCTATGGCTACACCTTC
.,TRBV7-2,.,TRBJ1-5,CASSLGSMNQPQHF,TGTGCCAGCAGCTTAGGAAGCATGAATCAGCCCCAGCATTTT
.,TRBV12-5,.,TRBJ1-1,CASGLDPRGSEAFF,TGTGCTAGTGGTTTGGACCCCCGGGGATCTGAAGCTTTCTTT
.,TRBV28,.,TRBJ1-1,CASTGGLLLRRTEAFF,TGTGCCAGCACCGGGGGACTTTTACTCCGGAGGACTGAAGCTTTCTTT
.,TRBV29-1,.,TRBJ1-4,CSVDSGDTKLFF,TGCAGCGTTGATAGTGGGGACACAAAACTGTTTTTT
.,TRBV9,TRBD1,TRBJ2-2,CASSARGDRAGTGELFF,TGTGCCAGCAGCGCCCGGGGGGACAGGGCGGGCACCGGGGAGCTGTTTTTT
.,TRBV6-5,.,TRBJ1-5,CASSYARAGQPQHF,TGTGCCAGCAGTTACGCCAGGGCAGGTCAGCCCCAGCATTTT
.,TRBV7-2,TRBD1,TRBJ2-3,CASSLGSTGGADTQYF,TGTGCCAGCAGCTTAGGGTCGACAGGGGGAGCGGATACGCAGTATTTT
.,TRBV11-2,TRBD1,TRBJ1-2,CASSLGGTGETYTF,TGTGCCAGCAGCTTAGGGGGTACAGGGGAAACCTACACCTTC
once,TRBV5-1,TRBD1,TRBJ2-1,CASSWTGMTYNEQFF,TGCGCCAGCAGCTGGACAGGGATGACCTACAATGAGCAGTTCTTC
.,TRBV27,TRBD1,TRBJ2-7,CASRRKVGGETYEQYF,TGTGCCAGCAGGCGTAAGGTAGGGGGCGAAACCTACGAGCAGTACTTC
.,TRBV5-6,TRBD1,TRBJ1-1,CASSLDAGGYNTEAFF,TGTGCCAGCAGCTTGGACGCAGGGGGGTACAACACTGAAGCTTTCTTT
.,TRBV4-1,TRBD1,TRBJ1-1,CASRHDRANTEAFF,TGCGCCAGCAGACACGACAGGGCGAACACTGAAGCTTTCTTT
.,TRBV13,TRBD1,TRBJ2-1,CASSVYTGTGIYNEQFF,TGTGCCAGCAGCGTTTACACCGGGACAGGCATTTACAATGAGCAGTTCTTC
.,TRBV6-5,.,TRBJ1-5,CASSPRDSNQPQHF,TGTGCCAGCAGCCCCAGGGATAGCAATCAGCCCCAGCATTTT
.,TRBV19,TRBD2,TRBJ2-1,CASSPTSGRSYNEQFF,TGTGCCAGTAGTCCGACTAGCGGGAGGTCCTACAATGAGCAGTTCTTC
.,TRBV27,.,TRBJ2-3,CASSSRLRATDTQYF,TGTGCCAGCAGTTCCAGGCTCAGAGCCACAGATACGCAGTATTTT
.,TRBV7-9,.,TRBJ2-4,CASSLGAGNLAKNIQYF,TGTGCCAGCAGCTTAGGGGCGGGTAACTTAGCCAAAAACATTCAGTACTTC
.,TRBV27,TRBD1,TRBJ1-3,CASSLRGSSGNTIYF,TGTGCCAGCAGTCTCAGGGGGTCATCTGGAAACACCATATATTTT
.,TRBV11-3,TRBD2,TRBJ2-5,CASSPGLAEETQYF,TGTGCCAGCAGCCCGGGACTAGCGGAAGAGACCCAGTACTTC
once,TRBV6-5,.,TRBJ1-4,CASSWTRTANEKLFF,TGTGCCAGCAGTTGGACTCGGACGGCTAATGAAAAACTGTTTTTT
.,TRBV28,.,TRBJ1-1,CASSLPRQGNTEAFF,TGTGCCAGCAGTTTACCACGGCAGGGGAACACTGAAGCTTTCTTT
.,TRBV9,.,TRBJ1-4,CASSAGEKLFF,TGTGCCAGCAGCGCGGGGGAAAAACTGTTTTTT
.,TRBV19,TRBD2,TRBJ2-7,CASSPTGTSGYEQYF,TGTGCCAGTAGTCCGACCGGGACTAGCGGTTACGAGCAGTACTTC
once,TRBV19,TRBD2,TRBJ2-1,CASSAGLADYNEQFF,TGTGCCAGTAGTGCCGGACTAGCGGACTACAATGAGCAGTTCTTC
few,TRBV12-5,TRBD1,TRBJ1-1,CASVTWTGEAFF,TGTGCTAGTGTCACATGGACAGGTGAAGCTTTCTTT
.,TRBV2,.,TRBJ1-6,CASGQSRERSSPLHF,TGTGCCAGCGGACAGAGTAGAGAGCGTAGTTCACCCCTCCACTTT
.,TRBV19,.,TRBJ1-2,CASSPGDYYGYTF,TGTGCCAGTAGTCCTGGGGACTACTATGGCTACACCTTC
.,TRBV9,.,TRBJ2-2,CASSVPSDRLYTGELFF,TGTGCCAGCAGCGTACCGAGCGACAGATTATACACCGGGGAGCTGTTTTTT
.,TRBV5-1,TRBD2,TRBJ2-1,CASSLAYGGGDEQFF,TGCGCCAGCAGCTTGGCCTATGGCGGGGGGGATGAGCAGTTCTTC
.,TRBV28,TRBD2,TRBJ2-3,CASSGPRTSGPTDTQYF,TGTGCCAGCAGTGGACCTCGGACTAGCGGGCCTACAGATACGCAGTATTTT
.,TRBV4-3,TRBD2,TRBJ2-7,CASSHALLAGTYEQYF,TGCGCCAGCAGCCATGCCTTACTAGCGGGAACCTACGAGCAGTACTTC
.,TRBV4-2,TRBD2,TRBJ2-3,CASSPTSGRGRDTQYF,TGTGCCAGCAGCCCCACTAGCGGGAGAGGTAGGGATACGCAGTATTTT
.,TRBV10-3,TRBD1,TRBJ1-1,CAISDPGGQEPNTEAFF,TGTGCCATCAGTGACCCCGGAGGACAGGAACCGAACACTGAAGCTTTCTTT
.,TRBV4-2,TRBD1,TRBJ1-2,CASSQTGTGIYGYTF,TGTGCCAGCAGCCAAACCGGGACAGGGATTTATGGCTACACCTTC
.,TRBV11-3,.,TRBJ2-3,CASSTRRGVGPTDTQYF,TGTGCCAGCAGCACTAGACGCGGGGTTGGACCTACAGATACGCAGTATTTT
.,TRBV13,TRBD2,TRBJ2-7,CASSLRGVEEQYF,TGTGCCAGCAGCTTACGGGGGGTTGAGGAGCAGTACTTC
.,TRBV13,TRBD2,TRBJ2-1,CASSFRGVMNEQFF,TGTGCCAGCAGCTTCCGGGGGGTTATGAATGAGCAGTTCTTC
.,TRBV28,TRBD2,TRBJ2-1,CASSSWTSGRAGSYNEQFF,TGTGCCAGCAGTTCCTGGACTAGCGGGAGGGCCGGCTCCTACAATGAGCAGTTCTTC
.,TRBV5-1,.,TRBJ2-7,CASSLDRADEQYF,TGCGCCAGCAGCTTGGACAGGGCTGACGAGCAGTACTTC